Below are 9 T cell receptor beta chains sequenced from a single sample in a study of T cell repertoires in cytomegalovirus infection. From the reads, TCRdb called clonotypes with MiXCR, one entry per CDR3 protein. The sample lists about 130,000 distinct CDR3 sequences, about 24% seen once, with 34% in the top ten. What these receptors recognize is not known. The source material was PBMCs, sequenced either directly or after in vitro stimulation (not recorded which). Receptors were obtained from a human donor in good health (CMV status not recorded). Some clones in this sample may be carry-over from other donors' samples.

This clonotype was found a few times. The V and J genes are TRBV9 and TRBJ2-1; 8 nucleotides match TRBD1. V lost 4 bases, J lost 5 bases, and 8 bases stayed unmatched. From germline, CDR1 is SGDLS and CDR2 YYNGEE. This CDR3 region has 15 residues. The DNA of the CDR3 is TGTGCCAGCAGCTCCAGGGGGCTTCCTAACAATGAGCAGTTCTTC. Its protein is CASSSRGLPNNEQFF.

The V call is TRBV29-1, the J call TRBJ2-5; D uncertain. CDR1 and CDR2 (germline): SQVTM, ANQGSEA. The CDR3 is made up of 11 amino acids. Trimming removed 6 bases from V and 5 bases from J, with 10 bases in between. The CDR3 reads CSVGKTETQYF. CDR3 in DNA: TGCAGCGTGGGGAAGACGGAGACCCAGTACTTC. The whole variable domain, filled in from reference TRBV29-1 and TRBJ2-5, reads SAVISQKPSRDICQRGTSLTIQCQVDSQVTMMFWYRQQPGQSLTLIATANQGSEATYESGFVIDKFPISRPNLTFSTLTVSNMSPEDSSIYLCSVGKTETQYFGPGTRLLVL.

V and J are TRBV20-1 and TRBJ2-1; D is possibly TRBD2 (5 bases). Trimming pared 4 bases from V and 10 bases from J, leaving 14 bases between. This CDR3 has 12 residues. The germline gives CDR1 DFQATT, CDR2 SNEGSKA (reference sequence). CDR3 sequence reads: CSATRSSLEQFF. As DNA, the CDR3 is TGCAGTGCTACCCGTTCTAGCTTGGAGCAGTTCTTC.

V and J are TRBV6-2 or TRBV6-3 and TRBJ1-2, with D uncertain. There are 13 residues in the CDR3. Between the trimmed V and J ends, which lost 3 bases and 5 bases, there was a span of 10 bases. Germline V CDR1 and CDR2: MNHEY, SVGEGT. CDR3 loop: CASSYAGIYGYTF. The CDR3 nucleotides read TGTGCCAGCAGTTATGCAGGAATTTATGGCTACACCTTC.

This clonotype was seen repeatedly, ten times or more. The rearrangement links TRBV7-2 to TRBJ1-4; no clear D. V was cut by 2 bases and J by 7 bases, with 11 bases left in between. The CDR3 is 14 amino acids. Germline V gene sequence: CDR1 SGHTA, CDR2 FQGNSA. CDR3 in DNA: TGTGCCAGCAGCTTAAGGCAGGCGGGTGAAAAACTGTTTTTT. This sequence encodes CASSLRQAGEKLFF.

This clonotype has a count of ten or more. The chain couples TRBV7-2 to TRBJ2-7; 8 positions agree with TRBD2. V was pared by 4 bases and J by 5 bases, with 4 bases of the junction left unmatched. CDR1 SGHTA and CDR2 FQGNSA come from the germline V gene. The CDR3 is 13 residues long. The CDR3, as DNA: TGTGCCAGCAGCTCCGGGACTAGTCACGAGCAGTACTTC. It yields the protein CASSSGTSHEQYF.

This clonotype was detected once. V usage is TRBV4-1 and J usage is TRBJ2-1; the D gene is possibly TRBD2 (6 bases). V shed 3 bases and J shed 6 bases, with 18 bases lying between them. Germline V gene lookup returns CDR1 MGHRA and CDR2 YSYEKL. The CDR3 sequence is 16 residues long. The CDR3 loop is CASSHFKDSGINEQFF. Here the CDR3 DNA reads TGCGCCAGCAGCCATTTCAAGGATAGCGGCATCAATGAGCAGTTCTTC.

This clonotype was counted at least ten times. V gene TRBV7-2 combines with J gene TRBJ1-6, with D maybe TRBD1 (5 bases). The CDR3 has 15 residues. The germline CDR1 and CDR2 sequences are SGHTA and FQGNSA. The V gene lost 5 bases and the J gene lost 10 bases, with 18 bases spanning the gap. Written as DNA, the CDR3 is TGTGCCAGCAGCGGGGTTCCGGGACTCGAATCACCCCTCCACTTT. Amino acid sequence: CASSGVPGLESPLHF.

This clonotype was counted between two and nine times. This chain uses TRBV6-1 with TRBJ2-1; D is uncertain. Trimming took 6 bases from V and 5 from J, leaving 23 bases between them. Germline V gene lookup returns CDR1 MNHNS and CDR2 SASEGT. This CDR3 is 17 amino acids long. The CDR3 DNA is TGTGCCAGCAGCCCCGAAATCCAAAGCCGGAACGACAATGAGCAGTTCTTC. It translates to CASSPEIQSRNDNEQFF.